The rows below give T cell receptor beta chains drawn from one sample of a study of shared clonotypes between healthy human individuals. The method was immunoSEQ multiplex PCR; TCRdb's version includes in-frame clones alone and lacks a portion of them. This table has about 710,000 clones, 72% appearing once. The sequenced sample was memory CD4+ T cells sorted from blood. These receptors all come from a woman under 40 in good health. Each CDR3 is given with its conserved first and last residue. Fields, in order: J gene, D gene, V gene, clone size, CDR3 protein, CDR3 DNA. D genes are given only for firm matches. Expanded clones get a size class; other rows say once, few or many, or leave the size out.

>TRBJ2-3|TRBD2|TRBV10-1|-
CASSESSGISRSTDTQYF
TGCGCCAGCAGTGAATCCAGCGGGATAAGTAGAAGCACAGATACGCAGTATTTT
>TRBJ2-7|TRBD2|TRBV27|-
CASSLGLAREQYF
TGTGCCAGCAGTTTGGGACTAGCCCGCGAGCAGTACTTC
>TRBJ1-6|-|TRBV10-3|-
CAISLAGAYNSPLHF
TGTGCCATCAGTCTTGCAGGGGCCTATAATTCACCCCTCCACTTT
>TRBJ1-1|-|TRBV28|-
CASSFRRGTEAFF
TGTGCCAGCAGTTTTAGGCGAGGCACTGAAGCTTTCTTT
>TRBJ1-4|-|TRBV19|-
CASSIGPPLSDEKLFF
TGTGCCAGTAGTATAGGCCCGCCGTTATCGGATGAAAAACTGTTTTTT
>TRBJ1-3|-|TRBV5-4|-
CASSNKKGSGNTIYF
TGTGCCAGCAGCAATAAGAAGGGCTCTGGAAACACCATATATTTT
>TRBJ1-5|TRBD1|TRBV19|-
CASSNEAGGYQPQHF
TGTGCCAGTAGTAACGAGGCAGGGGGCTATCAGCCCCAGCATTTT
>TRBJ2-1|-|TRBV28|-
CASMGGVYNEQFF
TGTGCCAGCATGGGGGGAGTCTACAATGAGCAGTTCTTC
>TRBJ1-5|-|TRBV5-5|few
CASSFEWGQPQHF
TGTGCCAGCAGCTTTGAATGGGGACAGCCCCAGCATTTT
>TRBJ2-1|-|TRBV19|-
CASSFVGYNEQFF
TGTGCCAGTAGTTTTGTAGGCTACAATGAGCAGTTCTTC
>TRBJ2-1|-|TRBV18|-
CASSPIAEQFF
TGTGCCAGCTCACCGATAGCGGAGCAGTTCTTC
>TRBJ1-5|TRBD1|TRBV28|-
CASSLVLGTDSNQPQHF
TGTGCCAGCAGTTTGGTCCTTGGGACAGATAGCAATCAGCCCCAGCATTTT
>TRBJ1-1|-|TRBV5-1|-
CASRAGLGNTEAFF
TGCGCCAGCAGGGCGGGGCTTGGGAACACTGAAGCTTTCTTT
>TRBJ2-5|-|TRBV25-1|many
CASSDRDQEETQYF
TGTGCCAGCAGTGACAGGGATCAGGAGGAGACCCAGTACTTC
>TRBJ1-1|-|TRBV11-2|-
CASSLAPGRHTEAFF
TGTGCCAGCAGCTTAGCCCCGGGCCGGCACACTGAAGCTTTCTTT
>TRBJ2-2|-|TRBV6-4|-
CASSEVDLPTGELFF
TGTGCCAGCAGTGAGGTGGACTTGCCCACCGGGGAGCTGTTTTTT
>TRBJ2-7|TRBD2|TRBV30|-
CAWTFPPRLAVTYEQYF
TGTGCCTGGACCTTCCCTCCCCGGCTAGCGGTGACCTACGAGCAGTACTTC
>TRBJ1-3|-|TRBV5-4|-
CASSPQGPGNTIYF
TGTGCCAGCAGCCCACAGGGACCTGGAAACACCATATATTTT
>TRBJ2-3|-|TRBV7-7|once
CASTPGPGASTDTQYF
TGTGCCAGCACCCCAGGCCCAGGGGCAAGCACAGATACGCAGTATTTT
>TRBJ2-1|TRBD2|TRBV29-1|few
CSVTVLAGNEQFF
TGCAGCGTCACTGTCCTAGCGGGCAATGAGCAGTTCTTC
>TRBJ1-1|-|TRBV29-1|-
CSLGGAEAFF
TGCAGCTTAGGGGGGGCTGAAGCTTTCTTT
>TRBJ1-1|-|TRBV5-4|-
CASSLTLNTEAFF
TGTGCCAGCAGCTTGACGCTTAACACTGAAGCTTTCTTT
>TRBJ2-1|TRBD2|TRBV11-2|once
CASSVGAGYSYNEQFF
TGTGCCAGCAGCGTGGGAGCGGGGTACTCCTACAATGAGCAGTTCTTC
>TRBJ2-1|-|TRBV6-6|once
CASSYYLGPKNNEQFF
TGTGCCAGCAGTTATTACTTGGGACCCAAAAACAATGAGCAGTTCTTC
>TRBJ2-3|TRBD2|TRBV28|-
CASTPPAGGPGTDTQYF
TGTGCCAGCACCCCCCCAGCGGGAGGGCCAGGCACAGATACGCAGTATTTT
>TRBJ2-7|TRBD2|TRBV28|-
CASSSWGGSGTGEQYF
TGTGCCAGCAGTTCCTGGGGGGGGTCAGGGACGGGCGAGCAGTACTTC
>TRBJ1-1|-|TRBV19|-
CASSTAPVGTAEAFF
TGTGCCAGTAGTACCGCCCCCGTGGGCACAGCTGAAGCTTTCTTT